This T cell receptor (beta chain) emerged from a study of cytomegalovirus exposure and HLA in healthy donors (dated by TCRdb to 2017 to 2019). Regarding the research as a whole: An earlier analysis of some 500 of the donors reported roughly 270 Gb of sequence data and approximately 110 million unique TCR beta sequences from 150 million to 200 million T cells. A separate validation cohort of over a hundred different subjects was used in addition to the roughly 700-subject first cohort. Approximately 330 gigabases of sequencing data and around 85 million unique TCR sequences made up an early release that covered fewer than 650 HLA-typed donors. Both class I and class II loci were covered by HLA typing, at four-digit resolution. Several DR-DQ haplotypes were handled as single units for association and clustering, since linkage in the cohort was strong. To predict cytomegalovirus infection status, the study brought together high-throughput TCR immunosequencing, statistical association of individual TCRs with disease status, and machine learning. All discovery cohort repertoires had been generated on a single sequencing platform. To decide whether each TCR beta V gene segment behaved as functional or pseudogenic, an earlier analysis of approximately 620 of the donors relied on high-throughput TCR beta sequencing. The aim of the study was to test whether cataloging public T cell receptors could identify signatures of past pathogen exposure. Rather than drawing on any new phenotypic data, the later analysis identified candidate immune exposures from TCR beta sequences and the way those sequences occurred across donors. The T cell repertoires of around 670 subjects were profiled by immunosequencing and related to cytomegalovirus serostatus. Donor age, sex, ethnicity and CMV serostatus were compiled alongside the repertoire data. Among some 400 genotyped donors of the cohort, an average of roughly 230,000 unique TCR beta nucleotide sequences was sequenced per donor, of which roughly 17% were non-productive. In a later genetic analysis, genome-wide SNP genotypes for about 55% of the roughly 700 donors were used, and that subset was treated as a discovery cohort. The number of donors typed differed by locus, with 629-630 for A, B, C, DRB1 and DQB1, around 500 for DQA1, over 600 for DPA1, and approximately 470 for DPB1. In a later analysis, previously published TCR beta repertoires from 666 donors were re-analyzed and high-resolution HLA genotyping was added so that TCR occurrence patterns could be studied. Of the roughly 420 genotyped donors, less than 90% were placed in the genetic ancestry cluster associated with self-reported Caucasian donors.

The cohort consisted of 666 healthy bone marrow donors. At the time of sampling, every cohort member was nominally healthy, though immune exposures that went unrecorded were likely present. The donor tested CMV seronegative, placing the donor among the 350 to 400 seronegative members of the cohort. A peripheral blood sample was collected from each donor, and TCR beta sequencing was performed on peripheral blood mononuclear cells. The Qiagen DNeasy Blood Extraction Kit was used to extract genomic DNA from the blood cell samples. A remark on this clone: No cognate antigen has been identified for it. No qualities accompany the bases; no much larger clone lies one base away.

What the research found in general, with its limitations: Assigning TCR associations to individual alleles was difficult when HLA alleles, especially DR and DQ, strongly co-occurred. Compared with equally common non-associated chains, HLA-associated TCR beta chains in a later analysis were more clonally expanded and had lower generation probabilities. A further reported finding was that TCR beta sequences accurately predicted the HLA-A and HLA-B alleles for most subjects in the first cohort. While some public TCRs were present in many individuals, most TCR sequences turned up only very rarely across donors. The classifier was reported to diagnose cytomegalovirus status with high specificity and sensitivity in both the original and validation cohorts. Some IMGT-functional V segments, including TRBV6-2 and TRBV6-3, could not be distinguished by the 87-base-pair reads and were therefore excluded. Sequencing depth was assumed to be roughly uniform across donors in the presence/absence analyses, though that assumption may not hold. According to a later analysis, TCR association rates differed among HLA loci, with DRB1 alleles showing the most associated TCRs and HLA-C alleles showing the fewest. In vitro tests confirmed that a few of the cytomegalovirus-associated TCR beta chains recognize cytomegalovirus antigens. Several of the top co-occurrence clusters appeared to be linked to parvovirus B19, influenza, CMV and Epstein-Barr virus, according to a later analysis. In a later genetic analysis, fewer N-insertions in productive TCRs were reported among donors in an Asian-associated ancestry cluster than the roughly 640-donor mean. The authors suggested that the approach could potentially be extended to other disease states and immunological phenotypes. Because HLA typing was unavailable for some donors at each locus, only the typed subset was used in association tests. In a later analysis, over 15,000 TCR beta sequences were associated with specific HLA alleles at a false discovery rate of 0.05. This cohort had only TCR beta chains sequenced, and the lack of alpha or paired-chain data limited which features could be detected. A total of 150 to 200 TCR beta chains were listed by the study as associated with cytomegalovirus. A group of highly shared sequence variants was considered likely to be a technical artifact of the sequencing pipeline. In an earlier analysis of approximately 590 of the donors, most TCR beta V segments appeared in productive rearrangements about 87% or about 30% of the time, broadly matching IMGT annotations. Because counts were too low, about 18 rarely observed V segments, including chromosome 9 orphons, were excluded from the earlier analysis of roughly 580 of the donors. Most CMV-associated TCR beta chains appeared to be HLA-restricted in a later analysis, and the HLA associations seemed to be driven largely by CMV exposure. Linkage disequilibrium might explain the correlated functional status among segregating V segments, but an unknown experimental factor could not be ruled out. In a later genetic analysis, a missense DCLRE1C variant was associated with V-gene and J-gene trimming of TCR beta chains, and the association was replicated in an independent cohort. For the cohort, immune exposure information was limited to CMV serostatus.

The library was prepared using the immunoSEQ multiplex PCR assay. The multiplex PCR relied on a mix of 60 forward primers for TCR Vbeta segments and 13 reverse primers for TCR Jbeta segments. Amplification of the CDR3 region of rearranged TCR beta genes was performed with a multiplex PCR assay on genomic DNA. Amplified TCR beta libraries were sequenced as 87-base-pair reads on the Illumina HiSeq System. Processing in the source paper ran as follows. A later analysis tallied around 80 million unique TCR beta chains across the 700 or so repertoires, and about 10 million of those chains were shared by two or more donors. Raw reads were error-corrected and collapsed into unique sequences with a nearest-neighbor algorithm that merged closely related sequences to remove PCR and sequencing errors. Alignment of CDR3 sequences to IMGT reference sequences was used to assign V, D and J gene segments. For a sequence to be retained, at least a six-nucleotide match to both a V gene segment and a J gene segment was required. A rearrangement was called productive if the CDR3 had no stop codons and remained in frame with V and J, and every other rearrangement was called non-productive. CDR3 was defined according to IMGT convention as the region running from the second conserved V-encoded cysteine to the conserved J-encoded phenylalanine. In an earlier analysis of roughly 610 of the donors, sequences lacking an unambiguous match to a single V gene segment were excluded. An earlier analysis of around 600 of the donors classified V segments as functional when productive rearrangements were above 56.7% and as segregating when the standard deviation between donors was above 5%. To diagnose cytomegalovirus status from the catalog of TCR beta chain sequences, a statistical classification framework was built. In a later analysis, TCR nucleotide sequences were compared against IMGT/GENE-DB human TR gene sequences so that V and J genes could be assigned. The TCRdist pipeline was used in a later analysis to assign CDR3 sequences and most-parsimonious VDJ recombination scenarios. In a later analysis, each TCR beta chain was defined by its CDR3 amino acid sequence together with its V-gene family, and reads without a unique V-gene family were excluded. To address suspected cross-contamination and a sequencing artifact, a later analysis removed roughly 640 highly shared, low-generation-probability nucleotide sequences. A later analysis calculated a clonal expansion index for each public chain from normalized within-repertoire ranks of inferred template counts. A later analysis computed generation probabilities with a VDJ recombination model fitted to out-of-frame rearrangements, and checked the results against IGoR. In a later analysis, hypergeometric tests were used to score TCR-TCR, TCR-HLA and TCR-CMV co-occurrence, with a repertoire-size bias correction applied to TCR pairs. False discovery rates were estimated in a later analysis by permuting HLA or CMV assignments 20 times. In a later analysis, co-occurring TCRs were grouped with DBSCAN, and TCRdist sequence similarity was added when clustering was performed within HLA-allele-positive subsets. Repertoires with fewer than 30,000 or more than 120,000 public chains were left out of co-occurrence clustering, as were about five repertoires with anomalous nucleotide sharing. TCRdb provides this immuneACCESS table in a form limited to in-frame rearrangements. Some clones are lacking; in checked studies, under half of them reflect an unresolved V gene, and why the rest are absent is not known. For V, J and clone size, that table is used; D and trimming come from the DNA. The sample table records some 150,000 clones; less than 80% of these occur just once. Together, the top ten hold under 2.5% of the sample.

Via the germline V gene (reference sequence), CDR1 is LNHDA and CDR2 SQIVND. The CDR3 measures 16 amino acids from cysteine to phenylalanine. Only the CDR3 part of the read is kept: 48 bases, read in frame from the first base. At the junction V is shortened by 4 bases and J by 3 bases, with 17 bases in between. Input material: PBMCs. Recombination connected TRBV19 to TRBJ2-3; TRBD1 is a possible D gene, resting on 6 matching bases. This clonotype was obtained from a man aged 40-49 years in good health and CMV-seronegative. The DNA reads TGTGCCAGTAGTAGTGTTTCGACAGGCTCGACAGATACGCAGTATTTT. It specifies CASSSVSTGSTDTQYF.